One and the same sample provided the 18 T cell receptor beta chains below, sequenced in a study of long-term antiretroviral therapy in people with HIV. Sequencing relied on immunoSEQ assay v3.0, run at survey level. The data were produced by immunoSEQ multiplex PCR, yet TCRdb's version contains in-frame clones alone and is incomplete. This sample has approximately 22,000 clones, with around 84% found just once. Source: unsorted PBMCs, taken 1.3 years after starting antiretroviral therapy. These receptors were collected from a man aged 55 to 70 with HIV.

CDR3 residues: CASSDGSHQPQHF. In nucleotides, the CDR3 is TGTGCCAGCAGTGATGGCAGTCATCAGCCCCAGCATTTT. The V call is TRBV2, the J call TRBJ1-5; the D is unclear. The length of the CDR3 is 13 residues. CDR1 is SNHLY, CDR2 FYNNEI, per germline. V lost 3 bases and J lost 5, with 8 bases in between.

The CDR3 is CASSVEGSPGLATDTQYF. Written as DNA, the CDR3 is TGTGCCAGCAGCGTAGAAGGGTCCCCGGGACTAGCAACGGATACGCAGTATTTT. This chain connects TRBV9 to TRBJ2-3; TRBD2 aligns across 9 bases. Germline CDR1 is SGDLS and CDR2 is YYNGEE. This CDR3 contains 18 residues. The V gene end was trimmed by 0 bases and the J gene end by 6 bases; junction bases not matched to a gene: 14.

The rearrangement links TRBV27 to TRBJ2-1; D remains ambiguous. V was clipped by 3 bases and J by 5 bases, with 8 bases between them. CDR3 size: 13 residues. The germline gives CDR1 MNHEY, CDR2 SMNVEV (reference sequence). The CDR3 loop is CASSFQVHNEQFF. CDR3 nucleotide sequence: TGTGCCAGCAGTTTCCAGGTCCACAATGAGCAGTTCTTC.

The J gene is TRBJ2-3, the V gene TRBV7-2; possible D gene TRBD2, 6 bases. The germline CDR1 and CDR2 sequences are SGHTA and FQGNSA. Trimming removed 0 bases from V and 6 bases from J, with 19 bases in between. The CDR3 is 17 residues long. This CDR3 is CASSLAAGTQPGDTQYF. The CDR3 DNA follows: TGTGCCAGCAGCTTAGCAGCCGGGACTCAGCCGGGGGATACGCAGTATTTT.

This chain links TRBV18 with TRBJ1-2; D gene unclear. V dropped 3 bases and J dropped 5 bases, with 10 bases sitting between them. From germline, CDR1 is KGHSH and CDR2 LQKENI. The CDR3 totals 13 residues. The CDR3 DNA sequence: TGTGCCAGCTCACCCCGCCGGGAGTATGGCTACACCTTC. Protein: CASSPRREYGYTF.

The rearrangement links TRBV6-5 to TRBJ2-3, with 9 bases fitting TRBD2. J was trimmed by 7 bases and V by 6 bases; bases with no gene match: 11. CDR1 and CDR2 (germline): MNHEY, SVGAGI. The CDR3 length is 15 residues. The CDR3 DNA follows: TGTGCCAGCAGCCCCCGGCGGGGGGGCCCCTATACGCAGTATTTT. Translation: CASSPRRGGPYTQYF.

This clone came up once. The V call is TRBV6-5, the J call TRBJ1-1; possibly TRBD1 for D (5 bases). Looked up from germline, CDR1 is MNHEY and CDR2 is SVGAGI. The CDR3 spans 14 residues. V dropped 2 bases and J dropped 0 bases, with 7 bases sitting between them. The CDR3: CASSYRGVNTEAFF. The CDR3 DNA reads TGTGCCAGCAGTTACCGGGGGGTGAACACTGAAGCTTTCTTT.

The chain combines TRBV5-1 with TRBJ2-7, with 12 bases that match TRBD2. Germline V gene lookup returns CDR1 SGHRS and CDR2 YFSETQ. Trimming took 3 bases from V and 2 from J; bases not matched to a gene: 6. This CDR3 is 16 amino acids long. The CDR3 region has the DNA TGCGCCAGCAGCTCGACTAGCGGGAGTTCCACCTACGAGCAGTACTTC. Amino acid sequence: CASSSTSGSSTYEQYF.

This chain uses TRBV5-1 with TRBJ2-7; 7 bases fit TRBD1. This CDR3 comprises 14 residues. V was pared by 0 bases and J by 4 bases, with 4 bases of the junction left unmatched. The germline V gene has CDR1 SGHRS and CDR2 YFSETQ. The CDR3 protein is CASSLGQGSYEQYF. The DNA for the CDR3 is TGCGCCAGCAGCTTGGGACAGGGATCGTACGAGCAGTACTTC.

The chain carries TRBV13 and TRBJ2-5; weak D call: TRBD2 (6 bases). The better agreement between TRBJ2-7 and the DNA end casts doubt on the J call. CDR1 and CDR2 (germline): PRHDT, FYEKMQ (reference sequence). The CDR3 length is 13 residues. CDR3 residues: CASSLGGGLEQYF. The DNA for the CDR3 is TGTGCCAGCAGCTTAGGCGGGGGTCTCGAGCAGTACTTC.

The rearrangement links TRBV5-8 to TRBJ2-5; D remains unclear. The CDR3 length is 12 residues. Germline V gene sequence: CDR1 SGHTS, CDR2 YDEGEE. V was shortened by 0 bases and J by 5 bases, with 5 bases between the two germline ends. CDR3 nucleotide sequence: TGTGCCAGCAGCTTGGCGATGGAGACCCAGTACTTC. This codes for CASSLAMETQYF.

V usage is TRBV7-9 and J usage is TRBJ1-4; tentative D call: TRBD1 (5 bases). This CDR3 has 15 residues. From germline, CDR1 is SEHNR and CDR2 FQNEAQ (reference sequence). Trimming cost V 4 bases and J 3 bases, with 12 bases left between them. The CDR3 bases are TGTGCCAGCAGCTCCTCCAGGGACGCTAATGAAAAACTGTTTTTT. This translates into CASSSSRDANEKLFF.

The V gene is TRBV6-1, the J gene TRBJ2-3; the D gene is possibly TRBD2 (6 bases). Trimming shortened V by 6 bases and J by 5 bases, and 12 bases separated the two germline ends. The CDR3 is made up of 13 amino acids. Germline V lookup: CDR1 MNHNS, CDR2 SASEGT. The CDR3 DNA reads TGTGCCAGCAGAGAACCGGGGGAAGATACGCAGTATTTT. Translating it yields CASREPGEDTQYF.

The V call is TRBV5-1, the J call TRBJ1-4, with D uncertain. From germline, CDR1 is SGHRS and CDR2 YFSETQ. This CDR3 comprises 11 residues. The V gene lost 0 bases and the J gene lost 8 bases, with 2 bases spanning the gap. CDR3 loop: CASSLGEKLFF. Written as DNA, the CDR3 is TGCGCCAGCAGCTTGGGCGAAAAACTGTTTTTT. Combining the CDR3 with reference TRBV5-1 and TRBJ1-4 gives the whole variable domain KAGVTQTPRYLIKTRGQQVTLSCSPISGHRSVSWYQQTPGQGLQFLFEYFSETQRNKGNFPGRFSGRQFSNSRSEMNVSTLELGDSALYLCASSLGEKLFFGSGTQLSVL.

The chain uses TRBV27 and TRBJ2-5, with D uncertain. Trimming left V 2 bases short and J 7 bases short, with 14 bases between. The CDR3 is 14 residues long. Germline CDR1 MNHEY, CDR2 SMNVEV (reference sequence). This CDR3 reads CASSLSRWSGTQYF. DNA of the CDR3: TGTGCCAGCAGTTTAAGCAGGTGGTCGGGGACCCAGTACTTC.

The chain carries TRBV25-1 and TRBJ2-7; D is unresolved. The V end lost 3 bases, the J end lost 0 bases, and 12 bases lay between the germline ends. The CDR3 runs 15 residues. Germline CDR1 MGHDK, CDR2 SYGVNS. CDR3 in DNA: TGTGCCAGCAGTGATGCGGCAGAAAGCTCCTACGAGCAGTACTTC. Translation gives CASSDAAESSYEQYF.

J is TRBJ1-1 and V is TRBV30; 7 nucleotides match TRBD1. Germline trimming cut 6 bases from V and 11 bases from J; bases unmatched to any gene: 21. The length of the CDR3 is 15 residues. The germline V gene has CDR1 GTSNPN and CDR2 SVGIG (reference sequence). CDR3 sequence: CACSSKDRNLLWAFF. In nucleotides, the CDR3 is TGTGCCTGTAGCTCGAAGGACAGGAACCTGTTGTGGGCTTTCTTT.

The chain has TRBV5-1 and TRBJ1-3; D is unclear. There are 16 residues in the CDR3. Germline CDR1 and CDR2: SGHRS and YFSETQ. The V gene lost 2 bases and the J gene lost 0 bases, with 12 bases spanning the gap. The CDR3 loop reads CASSLAPLSSGNTIYF. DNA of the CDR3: TGCGCCAGCAGCTTAGCCCCCTTAAGCTCTGGAAACACCATATATTTT. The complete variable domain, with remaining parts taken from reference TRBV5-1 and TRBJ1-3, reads KAGVTQTPRYLIKTRGQQVTLSCSPISGHRSVSWYQQTPGQGLQFLFEYFSETQRNKGNFPGRFSGRQFSNSRSEMNVSTLELGDSALYLCASSLAPLSSGNTIYFGEGSWLTVV.